Listed here are 10 T cell receptor beta chains from one sample, sequenced in a study of shared clonotypes between healthy human individuals. Assay used: immunoSEQ multiplex PCR; TCRdb lists only in-frame clones, some missing. The data hold 2 million to 2.5 million clones, with over 85% observed a single time. Sequenced: naive CD4+ T cells from PBMCs. Subset specified: CD45RA+ positively selected. The source is a man aged 18-30 years in good health. Some clones in this sample may be carry-over from other donors' samples.

With regard to this clone: Other DNA sequences in the same sample also yield this CDR3. The V and J genes are TRBV18 and TRBJ2-7; D not resolved. CDR3 length: 12 amino acids. From germline, CDR1 is KGHSH and CDR2 LQKENI. The germline V and J ends were trimmed by 2 bases and 4 bases, with 6 bases remaining between them. The CDR3 DNA sequence: TGTGCCAGCTCACCAAGTCTTTACGAGCAGTACTTC. It yields the protein CASSPSLYEQYF. Full variable domain (rest looked up from reference TRBV18 and TRBJ2-7): NAGVMQNPRHLVRRRGQEARLRCSPMKGHSHVYWYRQLPEEGLKFMVYLQKENIIDESGMPKERFSAEFPKEGPSILRIQQVVRGDSAAYFCASSPSLYEQYFGPGTRLTVT.

This clone was picked up one time. The chain employs TRBV2 and TRBJ2-7, with 10 bases that match TRBD2. V shed 1 base and J 7 bases; nucleotides not matched to a gene: 7. CDR3 length: 15 amino acids. Germline loops: CDR1 SNHLY, CDR2 FYNNEI. The CDR3 here is CASSEGLAGASEQYF. CDR3 nucleotides: TGTGCCAGCAGTGAAGGTCTAGCGGGAGCTAGTGAGCAGTACTTC.

This clone has just a few counts. The V call is TRBV7-9, the J call TRBJ1-2; D is unclear. V dropped 3 bases and J dropped 7 bases, with 6 bases sitting between them. The CDR3 runs to 11 residues. CDR1 and CDR2 from the germline V gene are SEHNR and FQNEAQ (reference sequence). CDR3 protein: CASSLVRGYTF. The CDR3, as DNA: TGTGCCAGCAGCTTGGTTCGTGGCTACACCTTC.

V is TRBV19 and J is TRBJ2-2; D is unresolved. This CDR3 region has 12 residues. Germline CDR1 and CDR2: LNHDA and SQIVND (reference sequence). The V end was cut by 6 bases, the J end by 6 bases, with 8 bases between. The CDR3 DNA reads as TGTGCCAGTAGGGCACGGGCCGGGGAGCTGTTTTTT. It yields the protein CASRARAGELFF.

The chain combines TRBV2 with TRBJ2-5; no definite D call. Per the germline V gene, CDR1 is SNHLY and CDR2 is FYNNEI. This CDR3 has 12 residues. Trimming took 4 bases from V and 3 from J, leaving 6 bases between them. CDR3 sequence (DNA): TGTGCCAGCAGTGGGCTTAAAGAGACCCAGTACTTC. The encoded protein is CASSGLKETQYF. Full variable domain (rest looked up from reference TRBV2 and TRBJ2-5): EPEVTQTPSHQVTQMGQEVILRCVPISNHLYFYWYRQILGQKVEFLVSFYNNEISEKSEIFDDQFSVERPDGSNFTLKIRSTKLEDSAMYFCASSGLKETQYFGPGTRLLVL.

The chain recombines TRBV4-1 with TRBJ2-3, with unresolved D. The germline CDR1 and CDR2 sequences are MGHRA and YSYEKL. The CDR3 is 15 amino acids. Trimming took off 1 base at V and 2 bases at J, with 10 bases between the two ends. This chain's CDR3 is CASSQATAYTDTQYF. For the CDR3, the DNA is TGCGCCAGCAGCCAAGCTACAGCCTACACAGATACGCAGTATTTT.

CDR3 protein: CASTTRDRISYEQYF. For the CDR3, the DNA is TGTGCCAGCACAACCCGGGACAGGATCTCCTACGAGCAGTACTTC. The gene calls are TRBV6-1 and TRBJ2-7, with TRBD1 matching 8 bases. The CDR3 is 15 residues long. CDR1 and CDR2 (germline): MNHNS, SASEGT. With 7 bases clipped from V and 0 bases from J, the junction kept 8 bases outside the gene matches.

This clone was counted between two and nine times. The V gene is TRBV5-1, the J gene TRBJ1-3; D might be TRBD1 (5 bases). Germline lookup yields CDR1 SGHRS and CDR2 YFSETQ. The CDR3 runs 15 residues. The ends were cut back, 0 bases at V and 2 bases at J, with 9 bases in the middle. In nucleotides, the CDR3 is TGCGCCAGCAGCTTGGCCCCAGGGACTGGAAACACCATATATTTT. Its protein is CASSLAPGTGNTIYF.

Written as DNA, the CDR3 is TGTGCCAGCAGCCAAGGACTTTTAGCGAACACCGGGGAGCTGTTTTTT. Its translation: CASSQGLLANTGELFF. The V gene is TRBV7-8, the J gene TRBJ2-2; possible D gene TRBD2, 5 bases. The germline CDR1 and CDR2 sequences are SGHVS and FQNEAQ. Deletions cut 5 bases from V and 0 bases from J, with 13 bases between. The CDR3 spans 16 residues. Full variable domain (missing parts from reference TRBV7-8 and TRBJ2-2): GAGVSQSPRYKVAKRGQDVALRCDPISGHVSLFWYQQALGQGPEFLTYFQNEAQLDKSGLPSDRFFAERPEGSVSTLKIQRTQQEDSAVYLCASSQGLLANTGELFFGEGSRLTVL.

V is TRBV25-1 and J is TRBJ1-6, with D tentatively TRBD1 (5 bases). Germline V gene sequence: CDR1 MGHDK, CDR2 SYGVNS. Trimming shortened V by 0 bases and J by 0 bases, and 6 bases separated the two germline ends. The CDR3 loop spans 16 amino acids. CDR3 nucleotides: TGTGCCAGCAGTGAATACCAGGGCTCCTATAATTCACCCCTCCACTTT. Residues: CASSEYQGSYNSPLHF.